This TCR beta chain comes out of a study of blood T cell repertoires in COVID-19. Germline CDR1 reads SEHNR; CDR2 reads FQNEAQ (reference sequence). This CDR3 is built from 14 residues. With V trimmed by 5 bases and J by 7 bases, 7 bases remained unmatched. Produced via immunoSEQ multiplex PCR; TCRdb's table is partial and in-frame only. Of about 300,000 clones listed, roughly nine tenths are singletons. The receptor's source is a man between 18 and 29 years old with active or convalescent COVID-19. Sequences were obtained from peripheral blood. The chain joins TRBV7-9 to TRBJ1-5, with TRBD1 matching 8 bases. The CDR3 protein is CASSPGQGGQPQHF. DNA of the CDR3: TGTGCCAGCAGCCCCGGACAGGGCGGCCAGCCCCAGCATTTT.